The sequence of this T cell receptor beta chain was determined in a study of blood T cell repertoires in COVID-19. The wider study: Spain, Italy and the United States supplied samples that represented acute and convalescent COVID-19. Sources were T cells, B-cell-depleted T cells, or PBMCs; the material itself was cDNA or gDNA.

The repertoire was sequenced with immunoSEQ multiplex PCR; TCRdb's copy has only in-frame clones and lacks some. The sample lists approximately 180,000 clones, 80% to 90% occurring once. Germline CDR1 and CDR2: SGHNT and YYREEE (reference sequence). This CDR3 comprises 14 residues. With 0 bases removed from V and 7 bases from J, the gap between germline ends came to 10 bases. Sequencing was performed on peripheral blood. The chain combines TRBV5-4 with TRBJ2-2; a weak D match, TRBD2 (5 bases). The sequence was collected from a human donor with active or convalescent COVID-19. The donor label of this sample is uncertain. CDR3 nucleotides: TGTGCCAGCAGCTTGGCCGGGGATCTCGGGGAGCTGTTTTTT. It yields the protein CASSLAGDLGELFF.